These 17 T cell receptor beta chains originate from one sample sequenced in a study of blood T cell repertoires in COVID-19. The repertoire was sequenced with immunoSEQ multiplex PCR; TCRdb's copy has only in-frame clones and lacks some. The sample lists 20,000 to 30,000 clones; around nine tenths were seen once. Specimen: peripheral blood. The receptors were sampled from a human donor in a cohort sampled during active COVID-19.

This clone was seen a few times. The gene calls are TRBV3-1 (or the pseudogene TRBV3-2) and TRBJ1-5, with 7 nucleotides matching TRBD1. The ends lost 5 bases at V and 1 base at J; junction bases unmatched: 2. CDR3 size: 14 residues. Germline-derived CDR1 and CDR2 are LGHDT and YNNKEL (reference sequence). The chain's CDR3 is CASSDRASNQPQHF. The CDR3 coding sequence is TGTGCCAGCAGCGACAGGGCGAGCAATCAGCCCCAGCATTTT.

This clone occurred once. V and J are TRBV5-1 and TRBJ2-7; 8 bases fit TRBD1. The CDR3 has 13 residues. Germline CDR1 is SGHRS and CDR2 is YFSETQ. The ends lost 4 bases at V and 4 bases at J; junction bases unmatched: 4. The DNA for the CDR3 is TGCGCCAGCAGCCCGACAGGGGAATACGAGCAGTACTTC. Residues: CASSPTGEYEQYF.

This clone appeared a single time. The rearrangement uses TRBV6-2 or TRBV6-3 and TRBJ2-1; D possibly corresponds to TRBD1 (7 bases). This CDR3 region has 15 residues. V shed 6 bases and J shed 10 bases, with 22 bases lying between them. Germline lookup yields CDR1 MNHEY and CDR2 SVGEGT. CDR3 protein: CASSLPEGAIREQFF. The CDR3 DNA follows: TGTGCCAGCAGCCTTCCGGAGGGGGCAATCCGCGAGCAGTTCTTC.

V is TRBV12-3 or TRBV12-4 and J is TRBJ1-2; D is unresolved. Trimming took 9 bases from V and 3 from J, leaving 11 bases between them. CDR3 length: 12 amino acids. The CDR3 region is CASQRIDYGYTF. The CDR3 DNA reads TGTGCCAGTCAGAGGATCGACTATGGCTACACCTTC.

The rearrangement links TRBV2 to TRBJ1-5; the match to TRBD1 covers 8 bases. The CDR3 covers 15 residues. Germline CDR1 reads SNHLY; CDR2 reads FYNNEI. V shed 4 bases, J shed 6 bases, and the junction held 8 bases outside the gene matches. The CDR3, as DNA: TGTGCCAGCAGTGGGACAGGGCCCGCGTTTCAGCCCCAGCATTTT. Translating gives CASSGTGPAFQPQHF.

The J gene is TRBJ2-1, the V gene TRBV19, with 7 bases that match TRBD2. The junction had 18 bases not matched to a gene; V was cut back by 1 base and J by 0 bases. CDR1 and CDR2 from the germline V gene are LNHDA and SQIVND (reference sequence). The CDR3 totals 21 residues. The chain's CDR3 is CASSIVGEKGLGGSSYNEQFF. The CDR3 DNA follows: TGTGCCAGTAGTATAGTCGGCGAGAAGGGGCTCGGGGGGAGCTCCTACAATGAGCAGTTCTTC.

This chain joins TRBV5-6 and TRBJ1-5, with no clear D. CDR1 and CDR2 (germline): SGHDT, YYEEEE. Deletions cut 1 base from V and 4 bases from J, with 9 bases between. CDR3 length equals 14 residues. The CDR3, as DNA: TGTGCCAGCAGCTTGCGGCGGGAGAATCAGCCCCAGCATTTT. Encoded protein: CASSLRRENQPQHF.

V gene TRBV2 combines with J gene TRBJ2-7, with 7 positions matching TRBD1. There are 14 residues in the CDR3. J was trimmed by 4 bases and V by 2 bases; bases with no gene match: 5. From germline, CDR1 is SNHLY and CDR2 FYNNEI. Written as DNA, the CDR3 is TGTGCCAGCAGTGAACAGGGACAGAATTACGAGCAGTACTTC. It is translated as CASSEQGQNYEQYF.

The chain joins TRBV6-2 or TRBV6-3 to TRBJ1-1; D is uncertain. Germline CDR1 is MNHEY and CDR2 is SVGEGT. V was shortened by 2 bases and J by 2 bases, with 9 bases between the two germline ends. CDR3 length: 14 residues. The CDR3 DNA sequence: TGTGCCAGCAGTTACGGAGTCATCAACACTGAAGCTTTCTTT. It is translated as CASSYGVINTEAFF.

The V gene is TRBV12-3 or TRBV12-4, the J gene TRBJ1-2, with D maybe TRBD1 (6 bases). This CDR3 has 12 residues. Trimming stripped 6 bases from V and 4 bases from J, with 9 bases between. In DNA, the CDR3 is TGTGCCAGCAGCCGGACAGCCTATGGCTACACCTTC. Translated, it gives CASSRTAYGYTF.

In DNA form, the CDR3 reads TGCGCCAGCCTGGACATTAGCAATCAGCCCCAGCATTTT. Translation: CASLDISNQPQHF. This rearrangement joins TRBV10-1 to TRBJ1-5, with a tentative D call TRBD1 (5 bases). V was trimmed by 8 bases and J by 0 bases, leaving 8 bases between them. The V gene's germline CDR1 is WNHNN and CDR2 SYGVQD (reference sequence). The CDR3 is 13 residues long.

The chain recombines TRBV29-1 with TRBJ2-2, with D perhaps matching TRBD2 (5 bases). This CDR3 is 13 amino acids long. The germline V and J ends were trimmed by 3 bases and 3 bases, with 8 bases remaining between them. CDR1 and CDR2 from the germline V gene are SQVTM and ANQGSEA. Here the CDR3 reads CSVDRGYTGELFF. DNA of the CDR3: TGCAGCGTTGACCGGGGTTACACCGGGGAGCTGTTTTTT.

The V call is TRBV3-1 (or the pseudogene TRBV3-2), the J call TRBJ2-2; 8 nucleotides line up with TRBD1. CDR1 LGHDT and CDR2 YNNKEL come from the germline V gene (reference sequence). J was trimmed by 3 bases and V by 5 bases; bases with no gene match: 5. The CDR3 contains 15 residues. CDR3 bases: TGTGCCAGCAGCAAACAGGGGGTCGACACCGGGGAGCTGTTTTTT. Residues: CASSKQGVDTGELFF.

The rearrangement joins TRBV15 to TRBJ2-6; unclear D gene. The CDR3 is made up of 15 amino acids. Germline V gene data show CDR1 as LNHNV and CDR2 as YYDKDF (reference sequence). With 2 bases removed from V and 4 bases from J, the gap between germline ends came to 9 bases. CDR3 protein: CATSRRVSGANVLTF. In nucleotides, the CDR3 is TGTGCCACCAGCAGACGCGTCTCGGGGGCCAACGTCCTGACTTTC.

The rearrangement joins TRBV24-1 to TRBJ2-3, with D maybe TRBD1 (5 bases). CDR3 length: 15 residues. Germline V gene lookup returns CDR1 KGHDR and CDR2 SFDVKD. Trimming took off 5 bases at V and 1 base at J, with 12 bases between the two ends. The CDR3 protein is CATSVARGGTDTQYF. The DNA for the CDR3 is TGTGCCACCAGTGTCGCAAGGGGCGGCACAGATACGCAGTATTTT.

DNA of the CDR3: TGCAGCGTCTTCGGTAGTGCGAACACCGGGGAGCTGTTTTTT. This gives the protein CSVFGSANTGELFF. V usage is TRBV29-1 and J usage is TRBJ2-2, with no clear D. The CDR3 sequence is 14 residues long. CDR1 is SQVTM and CDR2 is ANQGSEA in the germline V gene. V was pared by 6 bases and J by 0 bases, with 11 bases between.

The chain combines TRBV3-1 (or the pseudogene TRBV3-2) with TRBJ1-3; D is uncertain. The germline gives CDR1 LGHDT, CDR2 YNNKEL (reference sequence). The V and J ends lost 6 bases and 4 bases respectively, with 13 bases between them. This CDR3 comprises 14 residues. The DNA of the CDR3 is TGTGCCAGCAGTCGCGAGGCACTAGGAAACACCATATATTTT. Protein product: CASSREALGNTIYF.